Listed below are T cell receptor beta chains from one sample, sequenced in a study of immune evolution from preneoplasia to lung adenocarcinoma. Libraries were prepared by immunoSEQ multiplex PCR; TCRdb keeps only in-frame clonotypes and omits some of them. The sample records about 5,700 clones, roughly four fifths being singletons. The sequencing sample was made of FFPE normal lung tissue adjacent to the tumor. These receptors came from a person aged 50-75 years with lung adenocarcinoma. Each CDR3 is given with its conserved first and last residue. Each record gives: J gene, V gene, CDR3 protein.

j_gene: TRBJ1-4; v_gene: TRBV4-1; CDR3aa: CASSQEGGGKLFF
j_gene: TRBJ1-2; v_gene: TRBV2; CDR3aa: CASSVGGHGYTF
j_gene: TRBJ1-2; v_gene: TRBV29-1; CDR3aa: CSVEVARGGYTF
j_gene: TRBJ1-2; v_gene: TRBV28; CDR3aa: CASTPGGLGYTF
j_gene: TRBJ2-3; v_gene: TRBV2; CDR3aa: CASKGGGTDTQYF
j_gene: TRBJ2-4; v_gene: TRBV2; CDR3aa: CASSAALAGSKNIQYF
j_gene: TRBJ2-1; v_gene: TRBV11-3; CDR3aa: CASSLPPPSEQFF
j_gene: TRBJ1-2; v_gene: TRBV5-6; CDR3aa: CASSLRQGDGYTF
j_gene: TRBJ2-1; v_gene: TRBV6-5; CDR3aa: CASQAGDDEQFF
j_gene: TRBJ1-2; v_gene: TRBV29-1; CDR3aa: CSAGRDGYTF
j_gene: TRBJ1-2; v_gene: TRBV21-1; CDR3aa: CASSKGGRLDYGYTF
j_gene: TRBJ1-2; v_gene: TRBV27; CDR3aa: CASSSGQGAQGLYGYTF
j_gene: TRBJ2-1; v_gene: TRBV20-1; CDR3aa: CSALGNEQFF
j_gene: TRBJ2-3; v_gene: TRBV29-1; CDR3aa: CSVGGGGTDTQYF
j_gene: TRBJ2-7; v_gene: TRBV5-1; CDR3aa: CASSASQVPLSYEQYF
j_gene: TRBJ2-2; v_gene: TRBV5-1; CDR3aa: CASSSQGAEGELFF
j_gene: TRBJ2-3; v_gene: TRBV29-1; CDR3aa: CSVELGVSTDTQYF
j_gene: TRBJ1-1; v_gene: TRBV5-1; CDR3aa: CASSPRLSIYTEAFF
j_gene: TRBJ2-7; v_gene: TRBV19; CDR3aa: CASNRQGGRPYEQYF
j_gene: TRBJ2-3; v_gene: TRBV7-9; CDR3aa: CASSLKRGTEDTQYF
j_gene: TRBJ2-3; v_gene: TRBV7-9; CDR3aa: CASSFQGADTQYF
j_gene: TRBJ2-6; v_gene: TRBV5-6; CDR3aa: CASSFRSSGANVLTF
j_gene: TRBJ2-7; v_gene: TRBV5-4; CDR3aa: CASSLEGLYEQYF
j_gene: TRBJ2-7; v_gene: TRBV11-3; CDR3aa: CASSLEWGGYYEQYF
j_gene: TRBJ1-1; v_gene: TRBV11-2; CDR3aa: CASSSTGSLSRNTEAFF
j_gene: TRBJ1-1; v_gene: TRBV29-1; CDR3aa: CSVRVNTEAFF
j_gene: TRBJ2-1; v_gene: TRBV11-3; CDR3aa: CASSLGQGFNEQFF
j_gene: TRBJ2-5; v_gene: TRBV2; CDR3aa: CASSWTQETQYF
j_gene: TRBJ2-5; v_gene: TRBV4-1; CDR3aa: CASKAVPGKETQYF
j_gene: TRBJ1-1; v_gene: TRBV4-2; CDR3aa: CASSQEGQRLNTEAFF
j_gene: TRBJ2-3; v_gene: TRBV11-3; CDR3aa: CASSRQLASTDTQYF